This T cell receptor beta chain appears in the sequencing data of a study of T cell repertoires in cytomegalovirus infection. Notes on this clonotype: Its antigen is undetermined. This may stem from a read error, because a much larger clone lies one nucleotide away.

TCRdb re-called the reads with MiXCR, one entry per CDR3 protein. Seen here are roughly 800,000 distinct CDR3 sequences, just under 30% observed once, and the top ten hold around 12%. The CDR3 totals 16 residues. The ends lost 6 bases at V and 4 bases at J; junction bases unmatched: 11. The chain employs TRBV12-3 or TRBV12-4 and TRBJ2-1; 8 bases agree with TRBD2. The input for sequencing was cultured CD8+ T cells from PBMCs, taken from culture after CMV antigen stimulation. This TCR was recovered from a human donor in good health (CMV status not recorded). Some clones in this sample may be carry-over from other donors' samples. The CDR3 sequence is CASRPGRGVTYNEQFF. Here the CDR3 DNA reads TGTGCCAGCAGACCGGGGCGGGGGGTGACTTACAATGAGCAGTTCTTC.